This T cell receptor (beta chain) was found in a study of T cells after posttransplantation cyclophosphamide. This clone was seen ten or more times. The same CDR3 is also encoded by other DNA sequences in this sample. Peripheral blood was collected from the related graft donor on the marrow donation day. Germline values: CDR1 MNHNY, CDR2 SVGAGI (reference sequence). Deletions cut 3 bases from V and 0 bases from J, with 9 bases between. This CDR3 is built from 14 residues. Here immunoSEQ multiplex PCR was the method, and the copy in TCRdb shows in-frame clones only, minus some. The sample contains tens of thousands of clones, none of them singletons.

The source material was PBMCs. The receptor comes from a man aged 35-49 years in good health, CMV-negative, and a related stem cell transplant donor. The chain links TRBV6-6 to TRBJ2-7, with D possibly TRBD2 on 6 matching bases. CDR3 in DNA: TGTGCCAGCAGTTATAGCGGTCCCTCCTACGAGCAGTACTTC. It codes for CASSYSGPSYEQYF.